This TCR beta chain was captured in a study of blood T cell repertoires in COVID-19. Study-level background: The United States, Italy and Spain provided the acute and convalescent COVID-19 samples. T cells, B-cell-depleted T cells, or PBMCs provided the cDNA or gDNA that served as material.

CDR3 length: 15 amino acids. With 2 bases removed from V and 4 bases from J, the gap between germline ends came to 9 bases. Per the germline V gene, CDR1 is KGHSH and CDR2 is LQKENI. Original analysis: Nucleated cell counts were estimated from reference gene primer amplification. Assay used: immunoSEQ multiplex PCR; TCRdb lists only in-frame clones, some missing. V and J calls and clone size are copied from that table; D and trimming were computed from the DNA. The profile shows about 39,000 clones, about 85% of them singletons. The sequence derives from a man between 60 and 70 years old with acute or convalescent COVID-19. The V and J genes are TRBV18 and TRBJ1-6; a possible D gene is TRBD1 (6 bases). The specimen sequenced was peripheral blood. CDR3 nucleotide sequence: TGTGCCAGCTCACCAACTGGACAGTATAATTCACCCCTCCACTTT. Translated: CASSPTGQYNSPLHF. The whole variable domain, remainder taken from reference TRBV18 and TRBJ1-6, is NAGVMQNPRHLVRRRGQEARLRCSPMKGHSHVYWYRQLPEEGLKFMVYLQKENIIDESGMPKERFSAEFPKEGPSILRIQQVVRGDSAAYFCASSPTGQYNSPLHFGNGTRLTVT.